What follows is one T cell receptor beta chain and its context. The data stem from a study of T cell clusters in autoimmune cytopenias. In germline, CDR1 is KGHSH, CDR2 LQKENI. The CDR3 contains 14 residues. TRB was amplified by touch-down multiplex PCR, primer pools A and B combined. From the multiplex PCR reads, TCRdb lists one entry per CDR3 protein and no DNA. The sample table sets out 5,500 to 6,500 distinct CDR3 sequences. TRB amplification used approximately 0.25 ug of peripheral blood genomic DNA. The chain has TRBV18 and TRBJ2-7. The TCR was taken from a human donor with an autoimmune cytopenia or autoimmune hepatitis (not recorded which). Sequencing was carried out using peripheral blood. This chain's CDR3 is CASSPAGTFYEQYF.